This T cell receptor (beta chain) was identified in a study of T cells after yellow fever vaccination. One entry per CDR3 protein results from TCRdb running MiXCR on the 5' RACE reads. The sample holds 110,000 to 150,000 distinct CDR3 sequences, approximately 6.6% seen once. Between the trimmed V and J ends, which lost 7 bases and 0 bases, there was a span of 11 bases. CDR3 length: 14 amino acids. Germline CDR1 MNHNS, CDR2 SASEGT. This clonotype was detected many times. The origin of this receptor is a man aged 25 to 40 who received the YFV17D yellow fever vaccine. This chain connects TRBV6-1 to TRBJ2-3; tentative D call: TRBD1 (6 bases). The input for sequencing was CD4+ T cells sorted from PBMCs, taken 10 days after the yellow fever booster vaccination. In DNA form, the CDR3 reads TGTGCCAGCACCAGGGACACGAGCACAGATACGCAGTATTTT. Translated: CASTRDTSTDTQYF.